The 5 T cell receptor beta chains below were found in one sample sequenced in a study of OX40 agonist ivuxolimab in advanced cancers. Profiling relied on immunoSEQ multiplex PCR, and the TCRdb table lists in-frame clones only, not all of them. The sample lists 60,000 to 80,000 clones; 81% were seen once. Here the sequenced sample was CD4+ or CD8+ T cells sorted from blood, taken in a trial of the OX40 agonist ivuxolimab. These receptors came from an adult with an advanced solid tumor such as melanoma, head and neck, liver or kidney cancer.

This clone was detected a few times. The CDR3 DNA reads TGTGCCAGCAGCCAGAGCAGCGTCTATGGCTACACCTTC. Its translation is CASSQSSVYGYTF. The chain is built from TRBV14 and TRBJ1-2; D remains unclear. The CDR3 contains 13 residues. V lost 3 bases to trimming and J lost 4 bases, with 9 bases between them. Per germline, CDR1 SGHDN and CDR2 FVKESK.

This clone has a single count. The CDR3 sequence is CASASLQGPYQPQHF. The CDR3 DNA sequence: TGTGCTAGTGCCTCGTTACAGGGACCCTATCAGCCCCAGCATTTT. This chain uses TRBV12-5 with TRBJ1-5; tentatively, D is TRBD1 (6 bases). The CDR3 covers 15 residues. V lost 7 bases and J lost 5, with 18 bases in between. The V gene's germline CDR1 is LGHNT and CDR2 FRNRAP.

The V and J genes are TRBV5-6 and TRBJ2-5; D is ambiguous. CDR3 size: 15 residues. Germline-derived CDR1 and CDR2 are SGHDT and YYEEEE. V was clipped by 0 bases and J by 4 bases, with 13 bases between them. The CDR3 nucleotides are TGTGCCAGCAGCTTGGTATCCACTGGCACAGAGACCCAGTACTTC. Translating it yields CASSLVSTGTETQYF.

The CDR3 is CASRVNRQGNQPQHF. DNA of the CDR3: TGTGCCAGCAGGGTAAACCGACAGGGGAATCAGCCCCAGCATTTT. V gene TRBV6-1 combines with J gene TRBJ1-5, with TRBD1 identical over 8 bases. V shed 6 bases, J shed 4 bases, and the junction held 8 bases outside the gene matches. This CDR3 is 15 amino acids long. CDR1 is MNHNS and CDR2 is SASEGT in the germline V gene.

The chain combines TRBV27 with TRBJ1-6; D is possibly TRBD1 (5 bases). The germline V gene has CDR1 MNHEY and CDR2 SMNVEV (reference sequence). CDR3 length equals 16 residues. V lost 2 bases and J lost 5, with 13 bases in between. CDR3 coding DNA: TGTGCCAGCAGTTTACTGTCAGGGAGTCATAATTCACCCCTCCACTTT. Its translation is CASSLLSGSHNSPLHF.